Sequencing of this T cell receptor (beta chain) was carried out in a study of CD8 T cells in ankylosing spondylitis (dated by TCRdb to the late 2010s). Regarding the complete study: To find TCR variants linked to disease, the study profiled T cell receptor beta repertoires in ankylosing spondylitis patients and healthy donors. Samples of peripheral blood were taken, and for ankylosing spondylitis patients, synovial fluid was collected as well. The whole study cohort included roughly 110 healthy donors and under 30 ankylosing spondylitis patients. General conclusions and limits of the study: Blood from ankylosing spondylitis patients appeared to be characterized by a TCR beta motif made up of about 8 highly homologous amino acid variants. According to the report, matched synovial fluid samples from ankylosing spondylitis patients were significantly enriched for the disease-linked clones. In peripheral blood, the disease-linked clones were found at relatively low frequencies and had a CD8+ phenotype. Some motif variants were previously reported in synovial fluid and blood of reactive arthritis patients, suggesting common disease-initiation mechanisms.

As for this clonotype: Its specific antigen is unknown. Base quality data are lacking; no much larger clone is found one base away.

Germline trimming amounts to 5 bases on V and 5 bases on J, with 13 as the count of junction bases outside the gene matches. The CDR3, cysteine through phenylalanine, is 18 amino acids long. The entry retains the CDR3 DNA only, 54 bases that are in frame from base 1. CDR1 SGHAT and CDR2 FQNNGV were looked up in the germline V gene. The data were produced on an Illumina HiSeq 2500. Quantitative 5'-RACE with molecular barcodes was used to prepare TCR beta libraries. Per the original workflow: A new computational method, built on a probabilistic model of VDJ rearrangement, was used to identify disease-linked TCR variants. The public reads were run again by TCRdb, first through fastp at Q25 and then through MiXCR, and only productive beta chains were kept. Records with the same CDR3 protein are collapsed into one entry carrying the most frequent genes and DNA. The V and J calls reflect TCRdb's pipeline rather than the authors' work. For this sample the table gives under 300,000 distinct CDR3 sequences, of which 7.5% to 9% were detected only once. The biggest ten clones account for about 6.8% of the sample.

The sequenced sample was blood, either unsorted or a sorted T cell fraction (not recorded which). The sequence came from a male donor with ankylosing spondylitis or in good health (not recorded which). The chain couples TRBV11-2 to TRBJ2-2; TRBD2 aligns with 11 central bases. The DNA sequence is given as TGTGCCAGCAGCCAACTAGCGGGGGACCCGTCGTGGACCGGGGAGCTGTTTTTT. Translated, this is CASSQLAGDPSWTGELFF.